This TCR beta chain is drawn from a study of blood T cell repertoires in COVID-19. As for the study in general: Acute and convalescent COVID-19 specimens originated in the United States, Italy and Spain. T cells, B-cell-depleted T cells, or PBMCs provided the cDNA or gDNA that served as material.

Authors' processing steps: Estimation of nucleated cell counts was performed using reference gene primer amplification. This table comes from immunoSEQ multiplex PCR, and its TCRdb copy is limited to in-frame clones, with some not included. The V and J calls and clone size come from that table; D and trimming were worked out from the DNA. The repertoire includes fewer than 250,000 clones, roughly 81% of them detected once, and roughly 4% sits in the top ten. Trimming took 0 bases from V and 4 from J; bases not matched to a gene: 3. From germline, CDR1 is SGDLS and CDR2 YYNGEE. The length of the CDR3 is 14 residues.

The clonotype comes from a man aged 50 to 60 with acute or convalescent COVID-19. This sequence joins TRBV9 and TRBJ2-7; 8 bases fit TRBD2. Sequencing used peripheral blood. The CDR3 bases are TGTGCCAGCAGCGTAGCCCCGGGAGGGTACGAGCAGTACTTC. Residues: CASSVAPGGYEQYF.